Below are 19 T cell receptor beta chains sequenced from a single sample in a study of T cell responses to AZD1222 COVID-19 vaccine. Clones were sequenced by immunoSEQ multiplex PCR, and TCRdb holds only the in-frame ones, with some missing. Among more than 110,000 clones listed, roughly 92% were seen once. The sequencing used peripheral blood, collected on day 0 of AZD1222 vaccination. These receptors were taken from an adult in good health.

The chain joins TRBV5-4 to TRBJ2-1, with unresolved D. Germline assignment: CDR1 SGHNT and CDR2 YYREEE (reference sequence). The CDR3 totals 17 residues. The V gene lost 0 bases and the J gene lost 0 bases, with 13 bases spanning the gap. The CDR3 loop is CASSLVAGPSSYNEQFF. The CDR3 nucleotides are TGTGCCAGCAGCTTGGTTGCCGGTCCCAGCTCCTACAATGAGCAGTTCTTC.

This clone was counted only a few times. This sequence joins TRBV6-4 and TRBJ2-3; 8 nucleotides agree with TRBD2. Trimming took 5 bases from V and 4 from J; bases not matched to a gene: 11. Germline values: CDR1 MRHNA, CDR2 SNTAGT. There are 16 residues in the CDR3. This CDR3 is CASSPQGLAGADTQYF. As DNA, the CDR3 is TGTGCCAGCAGTCCCCAGGGGCTAGCGGGCGCAGATACGCAGTATTTT.

J is TRBJ1-1 and V is TRBV28, with D unclear. The CDR3 has 13 residues. CDR1 is MDHEN, CDR2 SYDVKM, per germline. Trimming removed 2 bases from V and 1 base from J, with 5 bases in between. CDR3 nucleotides: TGTGCCAGCAGTTTAAAGAAGAACACTGAAGCTTTCTTT. Protein product: CASSLKKNTEAFF.

This clone was detected only a few times. The rearrangement links TRBV10-1 to TRBJ1-6; D unclear. V was pared by 7 bases and J by 3 bases, with 13 bases between. CDR1 WNHNN and CDR2 SYGVQD come from the germline V gene (reference sequence). The CDR3 is 15 amino acids. The CDR3 nucleotides read TGCGCCAGCAAGGCGGTGAGAATCTATAATTCACCCCTCCACTTT. As protein: CASKAVRIYNSPLHF.

This clone was observed a single time. J is TRBJ1-3 and V is TRBV5-1; weak D call: TRBD1 (6 bases). CDR1 SGHRS and CDR2 YFSETQ come from the germline V gene. V lost 0 bases and J lost 0, with 25 bases in between. This CDR3 spans 21 amino acids. The DNA of the CDR3 is TGCGCCAGCAGCTTGGGTTGGTTAACTACCCCGGGGGGCTTCTCTGGAAACACCATATATTTT. Amino acid sequence: CASSLGWLTTPGGFSGNTIYF.

The chain recombines TRBV2 with TRBJ2-5; D is unclear. Trimming took 3 bases from V and 0 from J, leaving 8 bases between them. CDR3 size: 14 residues. CDR1 is SNHLY and CDR2 is FYNNEI in the germline V gene. The DNA of the CDR3 is TGTGCCAGCAGTGAGGCAGAGAACCAAGAGACCCAGTACTTC. Translating gives CASSEAENQETQYF.

The J gene is TRBJ2-2, the V gene TRBV28, with 9 bases identical to TRBD1. The CDR3 sequence is 15 residues long. The germline gives CDR1 MDHEN, CDR2 SYDVKM. With V trimmed by 6 bases and J by 0 bases, 2 bases remained unmatched. CDR3 protein: CASSRQGANTGELFF. As DNA, the CDR3 is TGTGCCAGCAGCCGACAGGGGGCGAACACCGGGGAGCTGTTTTTT. Filled out from reference TRBV28 and TRBJ2-2, the complete variable domain reads DVKVTQSSRYLVKRTGEKVFLECVQDMDHENMFWYRQDPGLGLRLIYFSYDVKMKEKGDIPEGYSVSREKKERFSLILESASTNQTSMYLCASSRQGANTGELFFGEGSRLTVL.

The CDR3 DNA follows: TGTGCCATCAGCGAAAAACAGGGAACTATCTCTGAAGCTTTCTTT. This codes for CAISEKQGTISEAFF. V gene TRBV10-3 combines with J gene TRBJ1-1; possible D gene TRBD1, 6 bases. The CDR3 is 15 amino acids. Trimming cost V 6 bases and J 6 bases, with 20 bases left between them. Germline CDR1 and CDR2: ENHRY and SYGVKD.

This chain connects TRBV3-1 (or the pseudogene TRBV3-2) to TRBJ2-1; 7 bases are shared with TRBD2. The CDR3 runs 15 residues. V shed 4 bases and J 0 bases; nucleotides not matched to a gene: 3. CDR1 LGHDT and CDR2 YNNKEL come from the germline V gene (reference sequence). The CDR3 DNA is TGTGCCAGCAGCCCTAGCGGCTCCTCCTACAATGAGCAGTTCTTC. Residues: CASSPSGSSYNEQFF.

The chain joins TRBV28 to TRBJ1-2; D is unclear. V lost 3 bases, J lost 7 bases, and 18 bases lay in between. The CDR3 has 15 amino acids. CDR1 is MDHEN, CDR2 SYDVKM, per germline. CDR3 sequence (DNA): TGTGCCAGCAGTTTGGTTGTCGGCCTCTATGGTGGCTACACCTTC. Residues: CASSLVVGLYGGYTF.

The chain is built from TRBV18 and TRBJ2-7; tentatively, D is TRBD2 (5 bases). This CDR3 is 11 amino acids long. V dropped 6 bases and J dropped 7 bases, with 10 bases sitting between them. Germline CDR1 KGHSH, CDR2 LQKENI. CDR3 protein: CASSQDWEQYF. The CDR3 DNA reads TGTGCCAGCTCTCAGGACTGGGAGCAGTACTTC.

The V call is TRBV24-1, the J call TRBJ2-2; D might be TRBD1 or TRBD2, each matching 7 bases. There are 18 residues in the CDR3. From germline, CDR1 is KGHDR and CDR2 SFDVKD. Trimming cost V 5 bases and J 0 bases, with 18 bases left between them. This CDR3 is CATSAPWGGTANTGELFF. In nucleotides, the CDR3 is TGTGCCACCAGTGCCCCTTGGGGAGGGACAGCGAACACCGGGGAGCTGTTTTTT.

The chain couples TRBV5-1 to TRBJ2-1; D is undetermined. V shed 2 bases and J shed 3 bases, with 18 bases lying between them. The CDR3 covers 17 residues. Germline V gene data show CDR1 as SGHRS and CDR2 as YFSETQ. The CDR3 sequence is CASSFSALGRRYNEQFF. The CDR3 DNA reads as TGCGCCAGCAGCTTTTCGGCCCTCGGGCGTCGCTACAATGAGCAGTTCTTC.

The rearrangement joins TRBV28 to TRBJ2-6; 9 nucleotides line up with TRBD1. CDR3 length: 19 amino acids. Germline trimming cut 6 bases from V and 4 bases from J; bases unmatched to any gene: 16. Germline V CDR1 and CDR2: MDHEN, SYDVKM. Here the CDR3 reads CASRPTGGASFTGANVLTF. DNA for the CDR3: TGTGCCAGCAGACCAACAGGGGGCGCATCCTTCACCGGGGCCAACGTCCTGACTTTC.

V and J are TRBV7-9 and TRBJ1-6, with 12 bases fitting TRBD1. The CDR3 contains 19 residues. Losses at the gene ends were 5 bases for V and 1 base for J; bases not matched to a gene: 9. Germline-derived CDR1 and CDR2 are SEHNR and FQNEAQ (reference sequence). CDR3 loop: CASSTGTGGLVSYNSPLHF. The CDR3 nucleotides read TGTGCCAGCAGCACAGGGACAGGGGGCCTGGTTTCCTATAATTCACCCCTCCACTTT.

The chain combines TRBV19 with TRBJ1-1, with no clear D. The germline V gene has CDR1 LNHDA and CDR2 SQIVND (reference sequence). The CDR3 loop spans 13 amino acids. Trimming left V 4 bases short and J 1 base short, with 7 bases between. In DNA, the CDR3 is TGTGCCAGTAGTAGCACAGAGAACACTGAAGCTTTCTTT. Its protein product is CASSSTENTEAFF.

This chain uses TRBV19 with TRBJ1-6; possibly TRBD1 for D (5 bases). This CDR3 region has 12 residues. Trimming left V 8 bases short and J 9 bases short, with 11 bases between. Germline CDR1 and CDR2: LNHDA and SQIVND (reference sequence). The CDR3 reads CASQPGSSPLHF. In nucleotides, the CDR3 is TGTGCCAGTCAACCAGGGTCTTCACCCCTCCACTTT.

The gene calls are TRBV3-1 (or the pseudogene TRBV3-2) and TRBJ2-1, with 11 bases matching TRBD1. The CDR3 runs to 15 residues. CDR1 is LGHDT and CDR2 is YNNKEL in the germline V gene (reference sequence). V dropped 0 bases and J dropped 8; count of bases not matched to a gene: 3. The CDR3: CASSQEGDRGDEQFF. CDR3 sequence (DNA): TGTGCCAGCAGCCAAGAGGGGGACAGGGGGGATGAGCAGTTCTTC.

V usage is TRBV7-6 and J usage is TRBJ2-7; possibly TRBD2 for D (6 bases). Per the germline V gene, CDR1 is SGHVS and CDR2 is FNYEAQ. Trimming pared 4 bases from V and 0 bases from J, leaving 16 bases between. This CDR3 is 16 amino acids long. Here the CDR3 DNA reads TGTGCCAGCAGCTCCGAGGGACGGGGGAGCTCCTACGAGCAGTACTTC. This sequence encodes CASSSEGRGSSYEQYF.